The present TCR beta chain was sequenced within a study of T cell responses to AZD1222 COVID-19 vaccine. Pooled in the analysis were second doses at about 4 or about 12 weeks. Here immunoSEQ multiplex PCR was the method, and the copy in TCRdb shows in-frame clones only, minus some. The data show about 56,000 clones, 80% seen once. Study-level findings and limits: Regions 160-218 and 743-854 dominated among vaccine-associated CD4 TCRs spanning spike. Baseline serostatus was positive in only a handful of AZD1222 recipients. Reportedly, close to half of spike-specific TCRs are directed against unmutated variant regions.

Regarding this clone: Its target is not known.

The CDR3 has 14 amino acids. Germline trimming cut 1 base from V and 4 bases from J; bases unmatched to any gene: 3. Germline assignment: CDR1 LGHDT and CDR2 YNNKEL (reference sequence). Sequencing used peripheral blood, obtained 28 days after the second AZD1222 dose. This rearrangement joins TRBV3-1 (or the pseudogene TRBV3-2) to TRBJ1-1, with TRBD1 identical over 7 bases. The TCR comes from an adult who received the AZD1222 COVID-19 vaccine. CDR3 in DNA: TGTGCCAGCAGCCAAGTAAGGGGGCTCACTGAAGCTTTCTTT. Its translation is CASSQVRGLTEAFF.